The 21 T cell receptor beta chains below all came from one sample that was sequenced in a study of OX40 agonist ivuxolimab in advanced cancers. Sequencing used immunoSEQ multiplex PCR; TCRdb keeps in-frame clones, though not all of them. The sample has 50,000 to 70,000 clones, around 93% seen once; the top ten hold about 0.44%. This material consisted of CD4+ or CD8+ T cells sorted from blood, taken in a trial of the OX40 agonist ivuxolimab. Receptors originate from an adult with an advanced solid tumor such as melanoma, head and neck, liver or kidney cancer.

This chain connects TRBV10-3 to TRBJ2-7; 12 nucleotides align to TRBD1. V gave up 5 bases and J gave up 6 bases; unmatched junction bases: 2. The CDR3 sequence is 13 residues long. From germline, CDR1 is ENHRY and CDR2 SYGVKD. The CDR3 protein is CAISPGQGAEQYF. CDR3 DNA: TGTGCCATCAGTCCGGGACAGGGGGCCGAGCAGTACTTC.

This rearrangement joins TRBV25-1 to TRBJ2-7; 11 positions agree with TRBD2. V gave up 10 bases and J gave up 6 bases; unmatched junction bases: 11. This CDR3 is built from 14 residues. The germline V gene has CDR1 MGHDK and CDR2 SYGVNS. The CDR3 spells CATSLAGGPGEQYF. The CDR3 nucleotides read TGTGCCACCTCCTTAGCGGGAGGGCCCGGCGAGCAGTACTTC.

This clone was recorded a few times. The V gene is TRBV12-5, the J gene TRBJ1-1; D not certain. Trimming took 2 bases from V and 2 from J, leaving 6 bases between them. This CDR3 has 13 amino acids. Germline CDR1 is LGHNT and CDR2 is FRNRAP. CDR3 loop: CASGLIGNTEAFF. The CDR3 coding sequence is TGTGCTAGTGGTTTGATAGGTAACACTGAAGCTTTCTTT.

The chain links TRBV11-3 to TRBJ2-1; D call uncertain. CDR1 is SGHNT and CDR2 is YENEEA in the germline V gene. CDR3 length equals 17 residues. The V end was cut by 5 bases, the J end by 0 bases, with 17 bases between. In DNA, the CDR3 is TGTGCCAGCAGCACCCATCCAACAGTGAGCTCCTACAATGAGCAGTTCTTC. Protein: CASSTHPTVSSYNEQFF.

The J gene is TRBJ2-3, the V gene TRBV27; D perhaps matches TRBD2 (5 bases). CDR1 MNHEY and CDR2 SMNVEV come from the germline V gene (reference sequence). Between the trimmed V and J ends, which lost 4 bases and 7 bases, there was a span of 12 bases. CDR3 length: 13 amino acids. The CDR3 loop reads CASSSHRDYTQYF. CDR3 bases: TGTGCCAGCAGTTCCCACCGGGATTATACGCAGTATTTT.

This clone was counted a single time. This chain links TRBV27 with TRBJ1-5, with D maybe TRBD1 (6 bases). The V gene's germline CDR1 is MNHEY and CDR2 SMNVEV (reference sequence). The V end was cut by 4 bases, the J end by 6 bases, with 13 bases between. The CDR3 contains 14 residues. The CDR3 sequence is CASSSGATAQPQHF. Written as DNA, the CDR3 is TGTGCCAGCAGTTCGGGGGCAACGGCTCAGCCCCAGCATTTT.

The rearrangement joins TRBV4-2 to TRBJ2-1; 8 nucleotides agree with TRBD1. Germline CDR1 and CDR2: LGHNA and YNFKEQ. The V and J ends lost 4 bases and 8 bases, in that order; junction bases with no gene match: 4. CDR3 length: 13 amino acids. The CDR3 DNA reads as TGTGCCAGCAGCCGTGGACAGGGCCATGAGCAGTTCTTC. As protein: CASSRGQGHEQFF.

This rearrangement joins TRBV6-6 to TRBJ1-5; TRBD1 aligns across 7 bases. After removal of 5 bases from V and 7 bases from J, the junction contained 14 bases not matched to a gene. There are 16 residues in the CDR3. CDR1 and CDR2 (germline): MNHNY, SVGAGI (reference sequence). The CDR3 region is CASSPSGQPSRQPQHF. CDR3 sequence (DNA): TGTGCCAGCAGTCCCTCGGGACAGCCGTCCCGACAGCCCCAGCATTTT.

The chain has TRBV25-1 and TRBJ1-4, with D uncertain. Germline V gene lookup returns CDR1 MGHDK and CDR2 SYGVNS. Trimming cost V 4 bases and J 2 bases, with 8 bases left between them. This CDR3 has 14 residues. CDR3 bases: TGTGCCAGCAGTGGGGCGACGACTAATGAAAAACTGTTTTTT. Its translation is CASSGATTNEKLFF.

V gene TRBV6-5 combines with J gene TRBJ2-1; 12 bases agree with TRBD2. The V segment lost 6 bases and the J segment 6 bases; nucleotides outside the gene matches: 6. Germline CDR1 reads MNHEY; CDR2 reads SVGAGI. The CDR3 sequence is 15 residues long. The CDR3 nucleotides read TGTGCCAGCAGCCACGGACTAGCGGGAATCAATGAGCAGTTCTTC. It is translated as CASSHGLAGINEQFF.

The chain is built from TRBV11-2 and TRBJ2-1, with TRBD2 as a possible D gene (6 bases). Germline V gene sequence: CDR1 SGHAT, CDR2 FQNNGV. V lost 4 bases and J 6 bases, leaving 7 bases between the germline ends. This CDR3 spans 12 amino acids. CDR3 coding DNA: TGTGCCAGCAGCTCGGGACTCAATGAGCAGTTCTTC. This codes for CASSSGLNEQFF.

The rearrangement links TRBV23-1 to TRBJ2-2; the match to TRBD1 covers 7 bases. TRBV23-1 is known as an ORF, though its function is uncertain. The length of the CDR3 is 19 residues. Trimming took 4 bases from V and 1 from J; bases not matched to a gene: 15. The CDR3 coding sequence is TGCGCCAGCAGTCGACCCCTCCCCCCTGCAGGGGGGAACACCGGGGAGCTGTTTTTT. Protein: CASSRPLPPAGGNTGELFF.

J is TRBJ2-1 and V is TRBV5-1, with D possibly being TRBD1 or TRBD2 (5 bases each). The V and J ends lost 0 bases and 7 bases respectively, with 11 bases between them. The CDR3 extends over 14 amino acids. Per the germline V gene, CDR1 is SGHRS and CDR2 is YFSETQ. The CDR3, as DNA: TGCGCCAGCAGCTTGGGAGGGGCAGAGAATGAGCAGTTCTTC. As protein: CASSLGGAENEQFF.

This chain's CDR3 is CAISDLRTNYGYTF. CDR3 nucleotides: TGTGCCATCAGTGATCTTAGGACTAACTATGGCTACACCTTC. The V gene is TRBV10-3, the J gene TRBJ1-2; D not resolved. This CDR3 spans 14 amino acids. The germline V and J ends were trimmed by 3 bases and 0 bases, with 8 bases remaining between them. Germline V CDR1 and CDR2: ENHRY, SYGVKD.

The J gene is TRBJ2-2, the V gene TRBV6-5; D unresolved. CDR3 length equals 14 residues. The V gene's germline CDR1 is MNHEY and CDR2 SVGAGI. The germline V and J ends were trimmed by 0 bases and 6 bases, with 8 bases remaining between them. The CDR3 spells CASSYSILSGELFF. The CDR3 region has the DNA TGTGCCAGCAGTTACTCGATTCTATCCGGGGAGCTGTTTTTT.

V is TRBV4-3 and J is TRBJ1-2; 12 positions match TRBD1. The CDR3 has 13 residues. Germline-derived CDR1 and CDR2 are LGHNA and YSLEER. With 3 bases clipped from V and 8 bases from J, the junction kept 1 base outside the gene matches. This chain's CDR3 is CASSQGQGAGYTF. The CDR3 coding sequence is TGCGCCAGCAGCCAGGGACAGGGGGCGGGCTACACCTTC.

V usage is TRBV9 and J usage is TRBJ2-1; 14 bases align to TRBD2. Germline CDR1 is SGDLS and CDR2 is YYNGEE. V dropped 3 bases and J dropped 6; count of bases not matched to a gene: 5. The CDR3 has 16 residues. The CDR3, as DNA: TGTGCCAGCAGCGCACCGGGACTAGCGGGAGTCAATGAGCAGTTCTTC. Amino acid sequence: CASSAPGLAGVNEQFF.

The V gene is TRBV2, the J gene TRBJ2-7; 7 bases align to TRBD1. This CDR3 comprises 15 residues. From germline, CDR1 is SNHLY and CDR2 FYNNEI. V dropped 6 bases and J dropped 1; count of bases not matched to a gene: 9. CDR3 DNA: TGTGCCAGCAGAGGAAGACAGGGCAGTTCCTACGAGCAGTACTTC. It specifies CASRGRQGSSYEQYF. Using reference TRBV2 and TRBJ2-7 for the parts outside the CDR3, the full variable domain is EPEVTQTPSHQVTQMGQEVILRCVPISNHLYFYWYRQILGQKVEFLVSFYNNEISEKSEIFDDQFSVERPDGSNFTLKIRSTKLEDSAMYFCASRGRQGSSYEQYFGPGTRLTVT.

This chain uses TRBV27 with TRBJ2-1; D may be TRBD2 (6 bases). This CDR3 contains 15 residues. V was clipped by 6 bases and J by 3 bases, with 15 bases between them. Germline V gene sequence: CDR1 MNHEY, CDR2 SMNVEV (reference sequence). CDR3 loop: CASRPPGAGYNEQFF. DNA of the CDR3: TGTGCCAGCAGGCCCCCGGGAGCGGGCTACAATGAGCAGTTCTTC.

The chain has TRBV27 and TRBJ2-7, with a possible D match to TRBD2 (5 bases). Trimming removed 1 base from V and 0 bases from J, with 10 bases in between. The germline gives CDR1 MNHEY, CDR2 SMNVEV (reference sequence). This CDR3 is built from 15 residues. Here the CDR3 DNA reads TGTGCCAGCAGTTTATTTCCGGGATCCTCCTACGAGCAGTACTTC. This translates into CASSLFPGSSYEQYF.

This rearrangement joins TRBV18 to TRBJ2-1, with 7 nucleotides matching TRBD2. Germline V gene sequence: CDR1 KGHSH, CDR2 LQKENI. This CDR3 comprises 15 residues. J lost 0 bases, V lost 4 bases, and 3 bases had no gene match. DNA for the CDR3: TGTGCCAGCTCACTGGGGGACTACTCCTACAATGAGCAGTTCTTC. Its translation is CASSLGDYSYNEQFF.